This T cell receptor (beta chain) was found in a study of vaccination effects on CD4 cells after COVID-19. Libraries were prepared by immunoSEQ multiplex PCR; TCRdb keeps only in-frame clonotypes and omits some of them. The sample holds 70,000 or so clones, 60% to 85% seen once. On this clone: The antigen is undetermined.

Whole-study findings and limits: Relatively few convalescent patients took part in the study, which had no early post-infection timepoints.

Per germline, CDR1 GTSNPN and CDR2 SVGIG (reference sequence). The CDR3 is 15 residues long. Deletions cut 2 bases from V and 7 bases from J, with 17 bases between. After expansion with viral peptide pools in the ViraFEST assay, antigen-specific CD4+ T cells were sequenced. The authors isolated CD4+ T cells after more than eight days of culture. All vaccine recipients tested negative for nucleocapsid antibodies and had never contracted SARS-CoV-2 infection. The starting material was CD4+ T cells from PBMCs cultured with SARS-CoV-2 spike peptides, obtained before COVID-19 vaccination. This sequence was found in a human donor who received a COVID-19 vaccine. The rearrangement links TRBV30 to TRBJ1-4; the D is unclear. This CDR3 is CAWSPRASGSEKLFF. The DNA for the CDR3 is TGTGCCTGGAGTCCCCGCGCGTCGGGGAGTGAAAAACTGTTTTTT.